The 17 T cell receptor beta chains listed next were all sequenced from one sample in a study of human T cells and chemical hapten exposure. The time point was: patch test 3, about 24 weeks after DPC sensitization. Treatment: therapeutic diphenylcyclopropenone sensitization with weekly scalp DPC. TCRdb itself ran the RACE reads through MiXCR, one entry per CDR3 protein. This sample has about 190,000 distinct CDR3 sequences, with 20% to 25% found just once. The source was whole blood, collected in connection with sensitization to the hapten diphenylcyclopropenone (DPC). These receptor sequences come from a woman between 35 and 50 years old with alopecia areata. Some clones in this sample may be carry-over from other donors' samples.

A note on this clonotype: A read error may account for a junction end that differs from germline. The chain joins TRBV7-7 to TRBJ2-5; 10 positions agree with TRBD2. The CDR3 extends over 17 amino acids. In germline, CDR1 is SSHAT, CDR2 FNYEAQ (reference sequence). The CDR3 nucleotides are TGTGCTAGCAGCTTGTCAGCGGGAGGGCCCACGGGAGAGACCCAGTACTTC. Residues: CASSLSAGGPTGETQYF. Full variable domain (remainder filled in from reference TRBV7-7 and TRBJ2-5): GAGVSQSPRYKVTKRGQDVTLRCDPISSHATLYWYQQALGQGPEFLTYFNYEAQPDKSGLPSDRFSAERPEGSISTLTIQRTEQRDSAMYRCASSLSAGGPTGETQYFGPGTRLLVL.

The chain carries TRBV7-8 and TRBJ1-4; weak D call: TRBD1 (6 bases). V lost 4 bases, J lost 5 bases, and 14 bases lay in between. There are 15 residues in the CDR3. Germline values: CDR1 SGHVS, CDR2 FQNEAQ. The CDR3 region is CASSSVGGGNEKLFF. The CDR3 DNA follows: TGTGCCAGCAGCTCGGTGGGGGGGGGCAATGAAAAACTGTTTTTT. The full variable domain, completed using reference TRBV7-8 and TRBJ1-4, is GAGVSQSPRYKVAKRGQDVALRCDPISGHVSLFWYQQALGQGPEFLTYFQNEAQLDKSGLPSDRFFAERPEGSVSTLKIQRTQQEDSAVYLCASSSVGGGNEKLFFGSGTQLSVL.

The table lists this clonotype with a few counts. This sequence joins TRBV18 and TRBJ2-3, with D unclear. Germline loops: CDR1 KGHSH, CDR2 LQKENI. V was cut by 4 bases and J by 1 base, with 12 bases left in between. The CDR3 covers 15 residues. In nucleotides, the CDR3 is TGTGCCAGCTCACGTCCTTTTGCGGGCACAGATACGCAGTATTTT. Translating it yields CASSRPFAGTDTQYF.

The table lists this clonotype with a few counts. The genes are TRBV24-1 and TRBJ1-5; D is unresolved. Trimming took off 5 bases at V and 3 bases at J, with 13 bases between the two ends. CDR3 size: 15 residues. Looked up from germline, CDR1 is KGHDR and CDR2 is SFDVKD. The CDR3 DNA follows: TGTGCCACCAGTGGGGCTGGATTGGACAATCAGCCCCAGCATTTT. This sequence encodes CATSGAGLDNQPQHF.

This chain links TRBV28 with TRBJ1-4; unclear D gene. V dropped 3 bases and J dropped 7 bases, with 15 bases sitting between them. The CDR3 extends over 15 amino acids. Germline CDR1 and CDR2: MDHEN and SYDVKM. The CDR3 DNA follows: TGTGCCAGCAGTTTCCCGGGGTCGGCGAGTGAAAAACTGTTTTTT. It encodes CASSFPGSASEKLFF. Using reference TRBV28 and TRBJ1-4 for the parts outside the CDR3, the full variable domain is DVKVTQSSRYLVKRTGEKVFLECVQDMDHENMFWYRQDPGLGLRLIYFSYDVKMKEKGDIPEGYSVSREKKERFSLILESASTNQTSMYLCASSFPGSASEKLFFGSGTQLSVL.

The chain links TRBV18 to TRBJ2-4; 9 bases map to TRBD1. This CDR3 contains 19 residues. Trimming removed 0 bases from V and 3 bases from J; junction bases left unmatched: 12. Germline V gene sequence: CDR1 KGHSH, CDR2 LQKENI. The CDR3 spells CASSPPVTGGEMGKNIQYF. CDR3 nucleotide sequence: TGTGCCAGCTCACCACCGGTGACAGGGGGAGAGATGGGCAAAAACATTCAGTACTTC. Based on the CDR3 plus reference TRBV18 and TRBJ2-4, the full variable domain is NAGVMQNPRHLVRRRGQEARLRCSPMKGHSHVYWYRQLPEEGLKFMVYLQKENIIDESGMPKERFSAEFPKEGPSILRIQQVVRGDSAAYFCASSPPVTGGEMGKNIQYFGAGTRLSVL.

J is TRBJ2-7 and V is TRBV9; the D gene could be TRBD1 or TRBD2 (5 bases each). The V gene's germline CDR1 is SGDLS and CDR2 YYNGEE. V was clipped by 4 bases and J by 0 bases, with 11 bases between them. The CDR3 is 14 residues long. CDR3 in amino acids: CASSRGGTSYEQYF. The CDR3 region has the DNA TGTGCCAGCAGCCGTGGGGGTACCTCCTACGAGCAGTACTTC.

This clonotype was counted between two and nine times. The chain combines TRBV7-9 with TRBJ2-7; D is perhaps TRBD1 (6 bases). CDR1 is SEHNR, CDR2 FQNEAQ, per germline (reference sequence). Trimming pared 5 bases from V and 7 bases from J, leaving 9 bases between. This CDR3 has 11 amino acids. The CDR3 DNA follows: TGTGCCAGCAGCGTGACAGGAGAGCAGTACTTC. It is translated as CASSVTGEQYF.

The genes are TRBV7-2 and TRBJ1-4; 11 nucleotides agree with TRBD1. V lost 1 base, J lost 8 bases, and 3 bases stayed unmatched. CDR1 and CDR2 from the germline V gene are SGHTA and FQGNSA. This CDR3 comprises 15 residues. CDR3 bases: TGTGCCAGCAGCTTAGGGACAGGGGGCAGGGAAAAACTGTTTTTT. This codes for CASSLGTGGREKLFF.

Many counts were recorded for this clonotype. The chain's CDR3 is CASSAGLAGETQYF. The CDR3 DNA reads TGTGCCAGCAGTGCGGGACTAGCGGGGGAGACCCAGTACTTC. V gene TRBV6-1 combines with J gene TRBJ2-5, with 13 bases identical to TRBD2. Germline V gene data show CDR1 as MNHNS and CDR2 as SASEGT. V lost 4 bases and J lost 5; bases outside the gene matches: 1. The CDR3 length is 14 residues.

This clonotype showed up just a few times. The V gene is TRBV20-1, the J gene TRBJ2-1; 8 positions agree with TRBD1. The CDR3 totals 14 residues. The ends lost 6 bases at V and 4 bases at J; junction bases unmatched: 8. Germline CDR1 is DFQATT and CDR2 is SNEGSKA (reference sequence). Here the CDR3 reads CSAAPGTGYNEQFF. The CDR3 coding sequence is TGCAGTGCCGCCCCCGGGACAGGTTACAATGAGCAGTTCTTC.

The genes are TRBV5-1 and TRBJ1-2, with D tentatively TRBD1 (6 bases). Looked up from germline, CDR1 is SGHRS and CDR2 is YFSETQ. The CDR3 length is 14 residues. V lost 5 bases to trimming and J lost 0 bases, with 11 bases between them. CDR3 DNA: TGCGCCAGCAGAAGACAGGCCTCTAACTATGGCTACACCTTC. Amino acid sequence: CASRRQASNYGYTF.

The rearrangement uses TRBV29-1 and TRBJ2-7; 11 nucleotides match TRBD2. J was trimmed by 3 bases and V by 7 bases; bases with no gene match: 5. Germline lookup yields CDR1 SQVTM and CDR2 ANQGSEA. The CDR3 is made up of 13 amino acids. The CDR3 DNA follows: TGCAGCGCTGGGACTAGCGGAAACTACGAGCAGTACTTC. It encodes CSAGTSGNYEQYF.

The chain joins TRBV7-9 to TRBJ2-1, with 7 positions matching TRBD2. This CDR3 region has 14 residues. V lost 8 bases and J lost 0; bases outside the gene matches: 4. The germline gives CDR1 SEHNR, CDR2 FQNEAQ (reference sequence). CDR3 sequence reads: CASAGVPSYNEQFF. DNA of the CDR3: TGTGCCAGCGCGGGAGTTCCCTCCTACAATGAGCAGTTCTTC.

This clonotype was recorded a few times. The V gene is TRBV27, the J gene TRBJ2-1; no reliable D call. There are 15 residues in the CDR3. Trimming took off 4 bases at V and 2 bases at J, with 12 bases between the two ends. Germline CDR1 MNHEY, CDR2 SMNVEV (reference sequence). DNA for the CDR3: TGTGCCAGCAGTTCGGACCGTTATACCTACAATGAGCAGTTCTTC. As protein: CASSSDRYTYNEQFF.

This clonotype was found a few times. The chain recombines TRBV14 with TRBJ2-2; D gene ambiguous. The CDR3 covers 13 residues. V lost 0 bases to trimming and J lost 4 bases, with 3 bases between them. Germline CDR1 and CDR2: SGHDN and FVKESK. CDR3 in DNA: TGTGCCAGCAGCCAAGAAGGCACCGGGGAGCTGTTTTTT. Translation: CASSQEGTGELFF. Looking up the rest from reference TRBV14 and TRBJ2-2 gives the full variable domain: EAGVTQFPSHSVIEKGQTVTLRCDPISGHDNLYWYRRVMGKEIKFLLHFVKESKQDESGMPNNRFLAERTGGTYSTLKVQPAELEDSGVYFCASSQEGTGELFFGEGSRLTVL.

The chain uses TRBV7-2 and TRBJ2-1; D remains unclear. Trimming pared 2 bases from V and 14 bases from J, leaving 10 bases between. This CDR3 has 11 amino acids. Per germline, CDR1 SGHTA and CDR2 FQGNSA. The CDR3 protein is CASSLYESKFF. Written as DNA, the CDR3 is TGTGCCAGCAGCTTATATGAGAGCAAGTTCTTC.